This T cell receptor beta chain was observed in a study of blood T cell repertoires in COVID-19. Method: immunoSEQ multiplex PCR; TCRdb's copy keeps in-frame clones and lacks some. This table holds some 180,000 clones, roughly 79% found once. This CDR3 comprises 15 residues. Germline V gene sequence: CDR1 SGHVS, CDR2 FNYEAQ. V was pared by 6 bases and J by 6 bases, with 10 bases of the junction left unmatched. V gene TRBV7-6 combines with J gene TRBJ2-3; 9 bases fit TRBD2. The TCR comes from a woman aged 80 or over with COVID-19, enrolled during active disease. The material sequenced was peripheral blood. The CDR3 here is CASRDVARGGDTQYF. CDR3 nucleotides: TGTGCCAGCAGAGACGTAGCGCGGGGGGGGGATACGCAGTATTTT.